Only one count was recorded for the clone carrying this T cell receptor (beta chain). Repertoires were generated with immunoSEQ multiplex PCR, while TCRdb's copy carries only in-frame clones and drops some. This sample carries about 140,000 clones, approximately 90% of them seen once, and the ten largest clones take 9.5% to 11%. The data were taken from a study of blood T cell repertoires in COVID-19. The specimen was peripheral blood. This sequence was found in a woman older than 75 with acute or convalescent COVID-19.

The CDR3 DNA follows: TGTGCCAGCAGCCCCCTCGCCGTGGCCCTCTCTGGAAACACCATATATTTT. Amino acids: CASSPLAVALSGNTIYF. The chain joins TRBV7-6 to TRBJ1-3; no firm D call. V gave up 5 bases and J gave up 0 bases, with 17 bases separating them. The CDR3 runs to 17 residues. Germline CDR1 SGHVS, CDR2 FNYEAQ. Together with reference TRBV7-6 and TRBJ1-3, the CDR3 gives the full variable domain: GAGVSQSPRYKVTKRGQDVALRCDPISGHVSLYWYRQALGQGPEFLTYFNYEAQQDKSGLPNDRFSAERPEGSISTLTIQRTEQRDSAMYRCASSPLAVALSGNTIYFGEGSWLTVV.